One sample yielded the 24 T cell receptor beta chains listed below, sequenced in a study of T cell repertoires in cytomegalovirus infection. TCRdb independently ran MiXCR on the reads; one entry per CDR3 protein. The sample has fewer than 550,000 distinct CDR3 sequences, about a third seen once; the top ten hold about an eighth. Source material: PBMCs. These receptor sequences come from a human donor in good health (CMV status not recorded). Some clones in this sample may be carry-over from other donors' samples.

The rearrangement links TRBV19 to TRBJ1-1; tentatively, D is TRBD1 (6 bases). The germline V gene has CDR1 LNHDA and CDR2 SQIVND (reference sequence). This CDR3 region has 17 residues. V was trimmed by 4 bases and J by 1 base, leaving 19 bases between them. The CDR3 loop reads CASSTGGYGTTNTEAFF. The CDR3 coding sequence is TGTGCCAGTAGTACGGGTGGGTATGGGACAACGAACACTGAAGCTTTCTTT.

The rearrangement uses TRBV4-1 and TRBJ1-4; TRBD1 is a possible D gene (6 bases). In germline, CDR1 is MGHRA, CDR2 YSYEKL. The CDR3 is made up of 19 amino acids. The V end lost 3 bases, the J end lost 0 bases, and 20 bases lay between the germline ends. CDR3 region: CASSHPPDRFAATNEKLFF. The CDR3 coding sequence is TGCGCCAGCAGCCATCCCCCAGACAGGTTCGCGGCAACTAATGAAAAACTGTTTTTT.

This sequence joins TRBV12-3 or TRBV12-4 and TRBJ2-2; maybe TRBD1 (6 bases). V lost 2 bases, J lost 1 base, and 8 bases lay in between. CDR3 size: 15 residues. CDR3 nucleotides: TGTGCCAGCAGTTTATTGGACAGGAACACCGGGGAGCTGTTTTTT. Protein: CASSLLDRNTGELFF.

The chain combines TRBV4-1 with TRBJ2-5; 7 nucleotides line up with TRBD1. The CDR3 has 15 residues. Germline V CDR1 and CDR2: MGHRA, YSYEKL. The ends lost 4 bases at V and 4 bases at J; junction bases unmatched: 9. CDR3 residues: CASSPGTADRETQYF. The CDR3 DNA reads as TGCGCCAGCAGCCCCGGGACAGCGGATCGAGAGACCCAGTACTTC.

The V and J genes are TRBV7-8 and TRBJ2-3; TRBD1 matches at 7 bases. Per the germline V gene, CDR1 is SGHVS and CDR2 is FQNEAQ. Losses at the gene ends were 4 bases for V and 14 bases for J; bases not matched to a gene: 12. This CDR3 has 13 residues. Here the CDR3 reads CASSSGDSKRRYF. Here the CDR3 DNA reads TGTGCCAGCAGCTCAGGGGACAGCAAACGGCGGTATTTT.

The chain joins TRBV20-1 to TRBJ2-1; no reliable D call. The CDR3 runs to 17 residues. Trimming stripped 3 bases from V and 0 bases from J, with 18 bases between. Germline V gives CDR1 DFQATT, CDR2 SNEGSKA (reference sequence). DNA for the CDR3: TGCAGTGCTAGTGGTAGTACTCGCCTCAGCTCCTACAATGAGCAGTTCTTC. Translation gives CSASGSTRLSSYNEQFF.

This clonotype was counted between two and nine times. The chain is built from TRBV14 and TRBJ2-3; TRBD2 aligns across 11 bases. This CDR3 contains 16 residues. The germline V gene has CDR1 SGHDN and CDR2 FVKESK. Losses at the gene ends were 4 bases for V and 6 bases for J; bases not matched to a gene: 9. The CDR3 region has the DNA TGTGCCAGCAGCCCGTTAGCGGGGGGGCCACGTGATACGCAGTATTTT. It codes for CASSPLAGGPRDTQYF.

V and J are TRBV5-5 and TRBJ2-1, with D possibly being TRBD1 or TRBD2 (5 bases each). Trimming took 3 bases from V and 6 from J, leaving 7 bases between them. CDR3 length: 12 residues. CDR1 is SGHKS and CDR2 is YYEKEE in the germline V gene (reference sequence). DNA for the CDR3: TGTGCCAGCAGCTGGGACGTCAATGAGCAGTTCTTC. It specifies CASSWDVNEQFF.

V and J are TRBV15 and TRBJ2-1; D is ambiguous. The germline V gene encodes CDR1 LNHNV and CDR2 YYDKDF (reference sequence). CDR3 size: 14 residues. Trimming removed 0 bases from V and 9 bases from J, with 12 bases in between. CDR3 protein: CATSRDTPGSEQFF. The CDR3 nucleotides are TGTGCCACCAGCAGAGATACCCCTGGGTCTGAGCAGTTCTTC.

This clonotype came up many times. The V call is TRBV7-6, the J call TRBJ2-7; D assignment may be TRBD1 or TRBD2 (7 bases each). Germline lookup yields CDR1 SGHVS and CDR2 FNYEAQ. CDR3 length: 14 residues. V lost 6 bases, J lost 3 bases, and 15 bases lay in between. DNA of the CDR3: TGTGCCAGCAGAGCGGGGACAGCGGACTACGAGCAGTACTTC. It yields the protein CASRAGTADYEQYF.

This clonotype was recorded at least ten times. The V gene is TRBV6-5, the J gene TRBJ1-5; TRBD1 aligns across 8 bases. Germline CDR1 and CDR2: MNHEY and SVGAGI. With 6 bases clipped from V and 1 base from J, the junction kept 5 bases outside the gene matches. The CDR3 extends over 15 amino acids. CDR3 sequence reads: CASSPDRGSNQPQHF. In DNA form, the CDR3 reads TGTGCCAGCAGCCCCGACAGGGGAAGCAATCAGCCCCAGCATTTT.

This clonotype turned up a few times. The chain couples TRBV19 to TRBJ2-7; 7 bases align to TRBD2. Germline CDR1 and CDR2: LNHDA and SQIVND (reference sequence). V lost 4 bases and J lost 0; bases outside the gene matches: 9. This CDR3 contains 16 residues. The CDR3 here is CASSNRGGSNSYEQYF. CDR3 bases: TGTGCCAGTAGTAACCGCGGGGGTTCTAACTCCTACGAGCAGTACTTC.

On this clonotype: This CDR3 fails to terminate in the conserved phenylalanine or tryptophan, so it likely reflects a read error. The chain recombines TRBV6-1 with TRBJ2-1, with 8 bases lining up with TRBD1. This CDR3 is 18 amino acids long. Germline trimming cut 6 bases from V and 0 bases from J; bases unmatched to any gene: 13. Germline V CDR1 and CDR2: MNHNS, SASEGT. As DNA, the CDR3 is TGTGCCAGCAGCACTCAGGGGGCGGGTAAGGGCTCCTACAATGAGCAGTTCTAC. Translating gives CASSTQGAGKGSYNEQFY.

The chain combines TRBV6-5 with TRBJ2-3; D perhaps matches TRBD2 (7 bases). The CDR3 is made up of 15 amino acids. Germline V gene lookup returns CDR1 MNHEY and CDR2 SVGAGI. V lost 6 bases, J lost 4 bases, and 17 bases lay in between. The CDR3 nucleotides are TGTGCCAGCAGGGGGGGCGGCGGGGGTGCAGATACGCAGTATTTT. Its translation is CASRGGGGGADTQYF.

As to this clonotype: A much larger clone sits a single nucleotide away, making a read error possible. Since the CDR3 does not end with the conserved phenylalanine or tryptophan, this likely comes from a read error. This chain joins TRBV7-8 and TRBJ1-2; tentatively, D is TRBD1 (6 bases). Germline V lookup: CDR1 SGHVS, CDR2 FQNEAQ. CDR3 length: 13 amino acids. Between the trimmed V and J ends, which lost 6 bases and 4 bases, there was a span of 12 bases. The CDR3 sequence: CASSPQGTYGYTL. CDR3 in DNA: TGTGCCAGCAGTCCACAGGGAACCTATGGCTACACCTTA.

This chain links TRBV7-7 with TRBJ1-3; maybe TRBD1 (6 bases). The CDR3 covers 16 residues. From germline, CDR1 is SSHAT and CDR2 FNYEAQ (reference sequence). V was clipped by 5 bases and J by 2 bases, with 16 bases between them. CDR3 DNA: TGTGCCAGCAGCCCACTCACCGGGACACCTGGAAACACCATATATTTT. Protein product: CASSPLTGTPGNTIYF.

This clonotype was seen repeatedly, ten times or more. The rearrangement links TRBV7-8 to TRBJ2-5, with 9 positions matching TRBD1. Germline trimming cut 6 bases from V and 2 bases from J; bases unmatched to any gene: 16. The CDR3 length is 18 residues. Germline CDR1 is SGHVS and CDR2 is FQNEAQ. The CDR3 protein is CASRSTWFGTGQQETQYF. The CDR3 DNA reads as TGTGCCAGCAGATCCACCTGGTTCGGGACAGGGCAACAAGAGACCCAGTACTTC.

This clonotype was recorded a few times. The chain links TRBV29-1 to TRBJ1-3; 7 nucleotides agree with TRBD1. Per the germline V gene, CDR1 is SQVTM and CDR2 is ANQGSEA. The CDR3 runs to 16 residues. V lost 0 bases to trimming and J lost 0 bases; unmatched junction nucleotides: 5. The chain's CDR3 is CSVEDLRGVSGNTIYF. The CDR3 nucleotides are TGCAGCGTTGAAGATCTCAGGGGGGTCTCTGGAAACACCATATATTTT.

The chain employs TRBV6-5 and TRBJ1-2; 11 nucleotides align to TRBD1. This CDR3 region has 15 residues. Germline loops: CDR1 MNHEY, CDR2 SVGAGI. Losses at the gene ends were 2 bases for V and 6 bases for J; bases not matched to a gene: 5. This CDR3 is CASSYGTGGPDGYTF. CDR3 DNA sequence: TGTGCCAGCAGTTACGGGACAGGGGGTCCCGATGGCTACACCTTC.

For the CDR3, the DNA is TGTGCCAGCAGCTTGGGGACAGTTTCAACTAATGAAAAACTGTTTTTT. Its protein is CASSLGTVSTNEKLFF. The chain is built from TRBV7-9 and TRBJ1-4; 7 positions agree with TRBD1. CDR3 length: 16 residues. Trimming removed 3 bases from V and 0 bases from J; junction bases left unmatched: 4. Germline lookup yields CDR1 SEHNR and CDR2 FQNEAQ (reference sequence).

This clonotype was detected many times. V gene TRBV19 combines with J gene TRBJ1-1; perhaps TRBD1 as D (5 bases). Germline V gives CDR1 LNHDA, CDR2 SQIVND (reference sequence). This CDR3 is 14 amino acids long. Deletions cut 4 bases from V and 1 base from J, with 10 bases between. This CDR3 reads CASSTRQTNTEAFF. DNA for the CDR3: TGTGCCAGTAGTACTAGACAGACGAACACTGAAGCTTTCTTT.

CDR3 in DNA: TGCAGTGCTTCTCCGGGACAGGGCCGTGGCACAGATACGCAGTATTTT. This gives the protein CSASPGQGRGTDTQYF. This chain uses TRBV20-1 with TRBJ2-3, with 9 bases that match TRBD1. Germline V CDR1 and CDR2: DFQATT, SNEGSKA (reference sequence). V lost 5 bases to trimming and J lost 1 base; unmatched junction nucleotides: 10. The CDR3 is made up of 16 amino acids.

In its sample, this clonotype was seen a few times. This chain uses TRBV19 with TRBJ1-1, with D possibly being TRBD1 (6 bases). V dropped 5 bases and J dropped 3 bases, with 13 bases sitting between them. CDR1 and CDR2 from the germline V gene are LNHDA and SQIVND (reference sequence). The CDR3 loop spans 14 amino acids. CDR3 DNA: TGTGCCAGTAGTTCCCTCCCAGGGGACACTGAAGCTTTCTTT. Protein product: CASSSLPGDTEAFF. The full variable domain, in which reference TRBV19 and TRBJ1-1 provide the parts outside the CDR3, is DGGITQSPKYLFRKEGQNVTLSCEQNLNHDAMYWYRQDPGQGLRLIYYSQIVNDFQKGDIAEGYSVSREKKESFPLTVTSAQKNPTAFYLCASSSLPGDTEAFFGQGTRLTVV.

The V and J genes are TRBV6-2 or TRBV6-3 and TRBJ1-1; weak D call: TRBD1 (6 bases). Germline lookup yields CDR1 MNHEY and CDR2 SVGEGT. V gave up 5 bases and J gave up 6 bases, with 13 bases separating them. The CDR3 runs 13 residues. The CDR3 sequence is CASSKPKGAEAFF. DNA of the CDR3: TGTGCCAGCAGTAAGCCCAAGGGGGCTGAAGCTTTCTTT.